This T cell receptor (beta chain) was observed in a study of blood T cell repertoires in COVID-19. For the study at large: Acute-phase and convalescent COVID-19 samples originated in the United States, Italy and Spain.

This CDR3 spans 15 amino acids. Germline lookup yields CDR1 SGHRS and CDR2 YFSETQ. Trimming left V 4 bases short and J 4 bases short, with 17 bases between. Assay used: immunoSEQ multiplex PCR; TCRdb lists only in-frame clones, some missing. The top ten clones hold just over 40% of a sample with just under 65,000 clones, roughly 80% of them seen once. This chain uses TRBV5-1 with TRBJ1-1, with D perhaps matching TRBD1 (5 bases). The specimen sequenced was peripheral blood. The clonotype comes from a human donor in a cohort sampled during active COVID-19. Here the CDR3 DNA reads TGCGCCAGCAGCCAAACCGGGGGTTCCCCCACTGAAGCTTTCTTT. Protein sequence: CASSQTGGSPTEAFF.